This record concerns one T cell receptor (beta chain) sequence. This entry comes from a study of T cell changes during pregnancy in multiple sclerosis. Clones were read by immunoSEQ multiplex PCR, and TCRdb kept only the in-frame ones, dropping some. The table lists 75,000 to 90,000 clones, roughly nine tenths of them singletons. Trimming removed 1 base from V and 11 bases from J, with 11 bases in between. This CDR3 contains 12 residues. Germline V gene sequence: CDR1 SGHDN, CDR2 FVKESK. This rearrangement joins TRBV14 to TRBJ1-1; a weak D match, TRBD1 (5 bases). The receptor was isolated from a female donor in good health, serving as a control in a pregnancy study. Some clones in this sample may be carry-over from other donors' samples. The sequenced sample was PBMCs, obtained in the first trimester of pregnancy. The CDR3 region is CASSQVQGEAFF. For the CDR3, the DNA is TGTGCCAGCAGCCAAGTGCAGGGCGAGGCTTTCTTT.